This TCR beta chain was identified in a study of T cells in localized non-small cell lung cancer (dated by TCRdb to 2018 to 2021). Describing the broader study: The study analyzed T cell repertoires of hundreds of early-stage NSCLC patients, comparing tumors and uninvolved tumor-adjacent lungs. The cohort consisted of 236 treatment-naive NSCLC patients whose localized lung tumors had been resected. The mean age of the NSCLC patients was about 64 years, with 130 or so men and 85 to 110 women. Here is what the overall study found, with its caveats: Because multi-region tumor sequencing was not done, intratumor heterogeneity could not be ruled out. Because of the exploratory design, TCR variables were selected using unadjusted p-values without false-discovery rate correction. Higher blood T cell density associated with longer overall survival, while higher adjacent-lung clonality associated with shorter survival. Uninvolved tumor-adjacent lung showed the highest T cell clonality, higher than tumor, which suggests more focused antigenic responses in the uninvolved tumor-adjacent lung. A median of about 61 of the top 100 tumor clones turned up in the paired uninvolved adjacent lung, and 25 to 35 of those clones also ranked among the top 100 of that same adjacent lung.

TCR beta CDR3 regions were sequenced from DNA using the immunoSEQ Assay. The authors' pipeline ran thus. To compute T cell density, TCR beta template counts were normalized to usable DNA, which was estimated by amplifying housekeeping genes. Richness was estimated using the preseqR package, with extrapolation to 400,000 templates for PBMC samples and to 120,000 templates for tissue samples. Clonality was calculated as one minus Pielou's evenness. Tissue-enriched TCRs were identified through differential abundance testing performed on productive amino-acid clonotypes, with a minimum total count of 5 and an alpha of 0.1. The Jaccard Index and the Morisita Overlap Index were used to measure how much the repertoires overlapped between compartments. GLIPH clustered TCR beta CDR3s with public tetramer-defined viral CDR3s; viral motifs required at least three viral sequences plus V-gene enrichment. Entries here come from immuneACCESS through TCRdb and include only in-frame sequences with V and J called. Some clones fail to appear in such tables; in the studies checked, an unresolved V gene covers under half of the shortfall, and the cause of the remainder is unknown. V and J calls and clone size follow that table, whereas D and trimming were derived from the DNA. The sample data list 70,000 to 90,000 clones, and around 81% of these were observed just once. The ten largest make up more than 9% of the sample.

The V end loses 10 bases and the J end loses 0 bases, and a stretch of 12 bases separates them. The germline V gene gives CDR1 as MDHEN and CDR2 as SYDVKM. The CDR3 contains 14 residues, cysteine and phenylalanine counted. The sequence is cut down to CDR3 DNA, 42 bases in frame from base 1. Points on this clone: Which antigen it targets is not known. Base qualities are not at hand, and no much larger clone is one base apart.

At diagnosis, peripheral blood, uninvolved tumor-adjacent lung and tumor were collected and were preserved as a mix of fresh-frozen and FFPE material. Blood samples were analyzed as peripheral blood mononuclear cells for TCR repertoire profiling. Recombination linked TRBV28 to TRBJ1-4; TRBD1 is a weak D gene call, 5 bases matching. The TCR was taken from a female donor older than 55 with stage I lung adenocarcinoma. Here the sequenced sample was peripheral blood, taken before any cancer treatment. This receptor has the CDR3 CATTPGSTNEKLFF. The DNA reads as follows: TGTGCCACCACCCCAGGGTCAACTAATGAAAAACTGTTTTTT.